This passage covers 5 T cell receptor beta chains from one sample sequenced in a study of cytomegalovirus exposure and HLA in healthy donors. Primers: 60 Vbeta forward and 13 Jbeta reverse. Sequenced by immunoSEQ multiplex PCR; TCRdb stores in-frame clones only, minus some. This repertoire shows 140,000 to 150,000 clones, around three quarters found once; its top ten account for 2% to 2.5%. The sequenced sample was PBMCs. The receptors here all came from a man in his forties in good health and CMV-seronegative.

The chain couples TRBV27 to TRBJ2-7, with a tentative D call TRBD2 (7 bases). Deletions cut 3 bases from V and 7 bases from J, with 16 bases between. The CDR3 has 14 amino acids. Germline loops: CDR1 MNHEY, CDR2 SMNVEV (reference sequence). CDR3 sequence reads: CASSFGRGAGEQYF. CDR3 DNA: TGTGCCAGCAGTTTTGGACGGGGGGCTGGGGAGCAGTACTTC.

The chain employs TRBV21-1 and TRBJ1-1; no DNA check was done on the table's D call, TRBD1. TRBV21-1 is shown as a pseudogene. The CDR3 has 17 amino acids. Written as DNA, the CDR3 is TGTGCCAGCAGCAAAGGGGACAAACTAAATTCGAACACTGAAGCTTTCTTT. Translated: CASSKGDKLNSNTEAFF.

A single count supports this clone. This chain uses TRBV6-5 with TRBJ2-7, with 9 bases that match TRBD1. The CDR3 is 14 residues long. The V gene's germline CDR1 is MNHEY and CDR2 SVGAGI. J lost 7 bases, V lost 5 bases, and 9 bases had no gene match. CDR3 nucleotide sequence: TGTGCCAGCAGTGGGACAGGGCTTTCCGGAGAGCAGTACTTC. Its translation is CASSGTGLSGEQYF.

The CDR3 coding sequence is TGTGCCTGGAGTAAGCCAGGGGTAGATGAAAAACTGTTTTTT. Residues: CAWSKPGVDEKLFF. The chain links TRBV30 to TRBJ1-4; D possibly corresponds to TRBD1 (6 bases). The CDR3 is 14 residues long. Per germline, CDR1 GTSNPN and CDR2 SVGIG (reference sequence). Trimming removed 2 bases at V and 6 bases at J, with 13 bases between.

The sample holds one count of this clone. The genes are TRBV6-5 and TRBJ2-3; possibly TRBD2 for D (6 bases). V gave up 0 bases and J gave up 2 bases, with 12 bases separating them. CDR1 MNHEY and CDR2 SVGAGI come from the germline V gene. The CDR3 covers 16 residues. CDR3 nucleotide sequence: TGTGCCAGCAGTTACTCGGGGACTGCCCACACAGATACGCAGTATTTT. This gives the protein CASSYSGTAHTDTQYF.